This TCR beta chain was recovered during a study of CD8 T cells in ankylosing spondylitis. Study-level findings and limits: What seemed typical of ankylosing spondylitis blood was a TCR beta motif built from several highly homologous variants.

This clonotype was detected only a few times. Its matching antigen is unknown. Each CDR3 protein is one row after TCRdb ran MiXCR on the 5' RACE reads. The sample holds under 950,000 distinct CDR3 sequences, roughly 20% seen once. Trimming at V came to 2 bases and at J to 2 bases, leaving 5 bases not matched to a gene. CDR1 and CDR2 (germline): GTSNPN, SVGIG (reference sequence). The CDR3 contains 15 residues. The source material was blood, either unsorted or a sorted T cell fraction (not recorded which). The V and J genes are TRBV30 and TRBJ2-1, with TRBD2 matching over 8 bases. The receptor was derived from a male donor with ankylosing spondylitis. This CDR3 reads CAWSLKRETYNEQFF. The CDR3 coding sequence is TGTGCCTGGAGTTTGAAGCGGGAGACCTACAATGAGCAGTTCTTC.